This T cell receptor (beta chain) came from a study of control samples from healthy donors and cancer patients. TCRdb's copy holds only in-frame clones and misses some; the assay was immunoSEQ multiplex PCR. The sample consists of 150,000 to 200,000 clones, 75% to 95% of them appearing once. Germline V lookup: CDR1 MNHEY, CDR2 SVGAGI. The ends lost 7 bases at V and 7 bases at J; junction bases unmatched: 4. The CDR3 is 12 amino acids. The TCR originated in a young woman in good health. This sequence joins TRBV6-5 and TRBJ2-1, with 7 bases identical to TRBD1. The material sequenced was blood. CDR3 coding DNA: TGTGCCAGCATTAACAGGGGAAATGAGCAGTTCTTC. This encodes CASINRGNEQFF.